A single sample is the source of the 21 T cell receptor beta chains below, sequenced in a study of blood T cell repertoires in COVID-19. Using immunoSEQ multiplex PCR, the repertoire was profiled, and TCRdb retains in-frame clones only, with some absent. The sample contains 300,000 or so clones, roughly 86% of which appear only once. The sequenced sample was PBMCs or T cells enriched from blood (not recorded which). These receptors were collected from a woman between 45 and 65 years old who had been exposed to COVID-19.

The rearrangement joins TRBV3-1 (or the pseudogene TRBV3-2) to TRBJ1-1; a possible D gene is TRBD1 (5 bases). The V end was cut by 0 bases, the J end by 4 bases, with 18 bases between. The CDR3 runs to 17 residues. Germline-derived CDR1 and CDR2 are LGHDT and YNNKEL (reference sequence). The CDR3 here is CASSQDVSTGGGTEAFF. In DNA, the CDR3 is TGTGCCAGCAGCCAAGATGTCAGCACGGGCGGGGGCACTGAAGCTTTCTTT.

In this sample, this clone turned up once. This rearrangement joins TRBV7-9 to TRBJ1-1, with D possibly matching TRBD1 (5 bases). V lost 0 bases and J 4 bases, leaving 12 bases between the germline ends. Germline V gene lookup returns CDR1 SEHNR and CDR2 FQNEAQ (reference sequence). There are 15 residues in the CDR3. CDR3 sequence reads: CASSLAGGSTTEAFF. In DNA form, the CDR3 reads TGTGCCAGCAGCTTAGCGGGGGGGTCCACCACTGAAGCTTTCTTT.

This clone was counted only a few times. The chain employs TRBV6-5 and TRBJ2-7; maybe TRBD1 (5 bases). Germline V gives CDR1 MNHEY, CDR2 SVGAGI. The CDR3 sequence is 14 residues long. The V gene lost 5 bases and the J gene lost 0 bases, with 11 bases spanning the gap. For the CDR3, the DNA is TGTGCCAGCAGTAGGGGCGTAGGCTCCTACGAGCAGTACTTC. It codes for CASSRGVGSYEQYF.

This clone was seen once. This chain joins TRBV30 and TRBJ2-3; possibly TRBD2 for D (5 bases). The CDR3 sequence is 12 residues long. Trimming left V 3 bases short and J 4 bases short, with 8 bases between. Germline values: CDR1 GTSNPN, CDR2 SVGIG (reference sequence). The CDR3 bases are TGTGCCTGGAGCGCACTAGCAGATACGCAGTATTTT. Its protein is CAWSALADTQYF.

The chain couples TRBV11-1 to TRBJ2-1, with 7 bases matching TRBD1. J lost 1 base, V lost 2 bases, and 5 bases had no gene match. Germline CDR1 reads SGHAT; CDR2 reads FQDESV (reference sequence). The CDR3 has 16 amino acids. This CDR3 reads CASSLSRGQSYNEQFF. CDR3 nucleotide sequence: TGTGCCAGCAGCTTAAGTAGGGGGCAGTCCTACAATGAGCAGTTCTTC.

The chain recombines TRBV4-1 with TRBJ2-1; 9 nucleotides agree with TRBD1. The CDR3 has 15 amino acids. V lost 3 bases, J lost 5 bases, and 5 bases stayed unmatched. Germline CDR1 is MGHRA and CDR2 is YSYEKL. DNA for the CDR3: TGCGCCAGCAGCCAGAGGACAGGGGAACACAATGAGCAGTTCTTC. Encoded protein: CASSQRTGEHNEQFF.

The V call is TRBV6-5, the J call TRBJ2-6, with D hard to call. Trimming cost V 6 bases and J 2 bases, with 8 bases left between them. This CDR3 has 14 residues. Looked up from germline, CDR1 is MNHEY and CDR2 is SVGAGI. CDR3 nucleotides: TGTGCCAGCAGGCGAGGTACTGGGGCCAACGTCCTGACTTTC. Translation gives CASRRGTGANVLTF.

V is TRBV19 and J is TRBJ2-1; 13 bases match TRBD2. Per the germline V gene, CDR1 is LNHDA and CDR2 is SQIVND (reference sequence). J gave up 4 bases and V 5 bases, and 5 bases lay outside the gene matches. This CDR3 has 16 amino acids. CDR3 residues: CASSGGLAGPYNEQFF. The CDR3, as DNA: TGTGCCAGTAGTGGGGGACTAGCGGGACCGTACAATGAGCAGTTCTTC.

The V and J genes are TRBV15 and TRBJ2-5; 12 positions agree with TRBD2. From germline, CDR1 is LNHNV and CDR2 YYDKDF (reference sequence). The CDR3 has 18 residues. Trimming took 1 base from V and 3 from J; bases not matched to a gene: 9. This chain's CDR3 is CATSRGSASGGAEETQYF. CDR3 nucleotide sequence: TGTGCCACCAGCAGAGGATCCGCTAGCGGGGGGGCCGAAGAGACCCAGTACTTC.

The V call is TRBV4-2, the J call TRBJ2-1, with 11 bases matching TRBD2. The CDR3 is 15 residues long. V lost 0 bases, J lost 9 bases, and 4 bases stayed unmatched. The germline V gene encodes CDR1 LGHNA and CDR2 YNFKEQ. The CDR3 loop reads CASSQDTSGGFEQFF. The CDR3 DNA reads TGTGCCAGCAGCCAAGATACTAGCGGGGGATTTGAGCAGTTCTTC.

This rearrangement joins TRBV13 to TRBJ1-1; unclear D gene. Germline CDR1 and CDR2: PRHDT and FYEKMQ (reference sequence). CDR3 length: 14 amino acids. Trimming stripped 1 base from V and 0 bases from J, with 6 bases between. This CDR3 is CASSLAGMNTEAFF. The CDR3 DNA reads TGTGCCAGCAGCTTAGCCGGGATGAACACTGAAGCTTTCTTT.

This rearrangement joins TRBV7-9 to TRBJ1-3; a weak D match, TRBD1 (6 bases). Germline V gene lookup returns CDR1 SEHNR and CDR2 FQNEAQ (reference sequence). V lost 7 bases and J lost 0, with 19 bases in between. This CDR3 is built from 17 residues. The CDR3 nucleotides are TGTGCCAGCATCCCCCCGGGACACGAGCGCTCTGGAAACACCATATATTTT. This encodes CASIPPGHERSGNTIYF.

V and J are TRBV4-1 and TRBJ2-5, with D perhaps TRBD1 (7 bases). The V end was cut by 1 base, the J end by 4 bases, with 13 bases between. The CDR3 covers 15 residues. In germline, CDR1 is MGHRA, CDR2 YSYEKL. The CDR3 loop reads CASSQAAGQRETQYF. The CDR3 DNA follows: TGCGCCAGCAGCCAAGCTGCGGGACAGCGAGAGACCCAGTACTTC.

In its sample, this clone was seen once. J is TRBJ1-2 and V is TRBV9; D may be TRBD1 (5 bases). Trimming took 0 bases from V and 6 from J, leaving 9 bases between them. Germline V gene data show CDR1 as SGDLS and CDR2 as YYNGEE. The CDR3 covers 13 residues. This CDR3 reads CASSVEGIHGYTF. The CDR3 nucleotides read TGTGCCAGCAGCGTAGAGGGGATTCATGGCTACACCTTC.

The rearrangement links TRBV3-1 (or the pseudogene TRBV3-2) to TRBJ1-1, with 9 bases lining up with TRBD1. The CDR3 totals 16 residues. The germline V gene encodes CDR1 LGHDT and CDR2 YNNKEL (reference sequence). V lost 4 bases, J lost 5 bases, and 11 bases stayed unmatched. The DNA of the CDR3 is TGTGCCAGCAGCCCGTCCACTGGACAGGGGATGACTGAAGCTTTCTTT. It specifies CASSPSTGQGMTEAFF.

The chain has TRBV5-1 and TRBJ1-2, with 7 nucleotides matching TRBD1. This CDR3 is 15 amino acids long. V dropped 4 bases and J dropped 4; count of bases not matched to a gene: 10. In germline, CDR1 is SGHRS, CDR2 YFSETQ. This CDR3 reads CASSPAPGQSYGYTF. Written as DNA, the CDR3 is TGCGCCAGCAGCCCTGCACCGGGACAGAGCTATGGCTACACCTTC.

The chain carries TRBV28 and TRBJ1-3, with a possible D match to TRBD1 (6 bases). The ends were cut back, 5 bases at V and 5 bases at J, with 22 bases in the middle. This CDR3 has 17 residues. Per the germline V gene, CDR1 is MDHEN and CDR2 is SYDVKM. DNA of the CDR3: TGTGCCAGCAGTAGTCCTCGGGGGGCGCTGTTTAGAAACACCATATATTTT. This sequence encodes CASSSPRGALFRNTIYF.

The CDR3, as DNA: TGTGCCATCAGTACGGACAGACCGCCAGGAAACACCATATATTTT. It translates to CAISTDRPPGNTIYF. The chain has TRBV10-3 and TRBJ1-3; D may be TRBD1 (6 bases). Germline V CDR1 and CDR2: ENHRY, SYGVKD. The CDR3 has 15 amino acids. V was shortened by 5 bases and J by 4 bases, with 15 bases between the two germline ends.

The J gene is TRBJ2-5, the V gene TRBV7-9; TRBD2 matches at 10 bases. Germline trimming cut 2 bases from V and 2 bases from J; bases unmatched to any gene: 5. The CDR3 is made up of 16 amino acids. Germline V gene sequence: CDR1 SEHNR, CDR2 FQNEAQ (reference sequence). The CDR3 bases are TGTGCCAGCAGCTTATCAGGAGCGGGGGGGCAAGAGACCCAGTACTTC. This translates into CASSLSGAGGQETQYF.

The chain is built from TRBV7-9 and TRBJ1-4; the match to TRBD1 covers 7 bases. Germline CDR1 and CDR2: SEHNR and FQNEAQ (reference sequence). The CDR3 runs to 14 residues. V dropped 5 bases and J dropped 8; count of bases not matched to a gene: 8. The CDR3 loop is CASSPRQGSEKLFF. CDR3 nucleotides: TGTGCCAGCAGCCCCAGACAGGGTAGCGAAAAACTGTTTTTT.

This clone showed up just once. This rearrangement joins TRBV7-9 to TRBJ1-6; 8 bases align to TRBD1. Germline V gene lookup returns CDR1 SEHNR and CDR2 FQNEAQ (reference sequence). V lost 4 bases and J lost 6; bases outside the gene matches: 5. CDR3 length: 15 residues. DNA of the CDR3: TGTGCCAGCAGCTCACCGACAGGGGCTAATTCACCCCTCCACTTT. This encodes CASSSPTGANSPLHF. Supplemented by reference TRBV7-9 and TRBJ1-6, the full variable domain reads DTGVSQNPRHKITKRGQNVTFRCDPISEHNRLYWYRQTLGQGPEFLTYFQNEAQLEKSRLLSDRFSAERPKGSFSTLEIQRTEQGDSAMYLCASSSPTGANSPLHFGNGTRLTVT.